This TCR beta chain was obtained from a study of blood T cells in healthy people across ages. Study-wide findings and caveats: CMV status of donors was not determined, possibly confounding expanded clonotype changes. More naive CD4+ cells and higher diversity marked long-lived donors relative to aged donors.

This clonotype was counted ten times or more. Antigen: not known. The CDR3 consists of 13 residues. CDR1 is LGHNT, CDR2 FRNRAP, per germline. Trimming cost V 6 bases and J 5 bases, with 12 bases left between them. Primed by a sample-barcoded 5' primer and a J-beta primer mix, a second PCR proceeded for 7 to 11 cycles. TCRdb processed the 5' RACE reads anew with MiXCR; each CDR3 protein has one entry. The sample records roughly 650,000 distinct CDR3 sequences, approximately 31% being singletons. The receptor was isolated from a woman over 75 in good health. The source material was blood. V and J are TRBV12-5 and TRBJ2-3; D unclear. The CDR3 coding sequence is TGTGCTAGTGGACAACAACTCAGAGATACGCAGTATTTT. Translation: CASGQQLRDTQYF.